What follows is one TCR beta chain and its context. What it recognizes is unknown. Time point reported: recipient sample about 28 days before transplant, after cytoreduction. Blood collection times were about day -28 and days 30, 100, 180 posttransplant. This sample was included in a study of T cell clonotyping in hematopoietic cell transplantation. Study-wide results and limits: Recipient TCR diversity dropped after transplant; expanded clonotypes rose from day 30 to 180. At the given depth, recipient repertoires were over 95% de novo clonotypes. No sorting was done, leaving CD4 and CD8 contributions mixed.

The germline V gene encodes CDR1 SNHLY and CDR2 FYNNEI. V was pared by 7 bases and J by 7 bases, with 13 bases of the junction left unmatched. There are 16 residues in the CDR3. Method: immunoSEQ multiplex PCR; TCRdb's copy keeps in-frame clones and lacks some. The sample has about 47,000 clones, around 80% seen once. The chain is built from TRBV2 and TRBJ1-5, with TRBD1 identical over 10 bases. This TCR derives from a man between 60 and 75 years old with myelodysplastic syndrome. Some clones in this sample may be carry-over from other donors' samples. Here the sequenced sample was peripheral blood mononuclear cells, taken before stem cell transplant. The CDR3 DNA reads as TGTGCCAGCACCGGAGAGACAGGGGGCGTGGTACAGCCCCAGCATTTT. It specifies CASTGETGGVVQPQHF.